This is a list of T cell receptor beta chains from one sample in a study of human T cells and chemical hapten exposure. TCRdb independently ran MiXCR on the RACE reads; one entry per CDR3 protein. The profile shows approximately 180,000 distinct CDR3 sequences, approximately 29% of them singletons. The source was whole blood, collected in connection with sensitization to the hapten diphenylcyclopropenone (DPC). The receptors were gathered from a woman aged 25 to 39 with alopecia areata. Some clones in this sample may be carry-over from other donors' samples. Each CDR3 is given with its conserved first and last residue. The D gene is left open where the match is weak. Clone size is not always given. Where it is, it says once, few, many or a class for expanded clones.

V	J	size	D	DNA	CDR3
TRBV14	TRBJ2-4	.	TRBD2	TGTGCCAGCAGCCAAGAGGCTAGCGGGCCGCAGTACTTC	CASSQEASGPQYF
TRBV2	TRBJ2-3	.	.	TGTGCCAGCAGTGTTCGCCTTGGGCCCACAGATACGCAGTATTTT	CASSVRLGPTDTQYF
TRBV28	TRBJ1-6	.	.	TGTGCCAGCAGTTTACAGGGAAGACCCCTCCACTTT	CASSLQGRPLHF
TRBV5-5	TRBJ2-4	few	.	TGTGCCAGCAGTCCGGACGGGGTAGCCAAAAACATTCAGTACTTC	CASSPDGVAKNIQYF
TRBV11-1	TRBJ2-7	few	.	TGTGCCAGCAGCTTAAACAGGCCCTCCTACGAGCAGTACTTC	CASSLNRPSYEQYF
TRBV29-1	TRBJ1-5	few	.	TGCAGCGTCTGGCAGGGTAATAGCAATCAGCCCCAGCATTTT	CSVWQGNSNQPQHF
TRBV20-1	TRBJ2-7	.	.	TGCAGTGCTAGAGACCGGACGGTTTCCCCGTACGAGCAGTACTTC	CSARDRTVSPYEQYF
TRBV3-1	TRBJ1-2	.	.	TGTGCCAGCAGCCAAGATTCGACAGGCCCATATGGCTACACCTTC	CASSQDSTGPYGYTF
TRBV28	TRBJ2-7	.	.	TGTGCCAGCAGTCCCGGGACATTTCCCTACGAGCAGTACTTC	CASSPGTFPYEQYF
TRBV9	TRBJ2-3	many	.	TGTGCCAGCAGCGTAGCGGGAGCTATGGATACGCAGTATTTT	CASSVAGAMDTQYF
TRBV4-3	TRBJ2-7	.	.	TGCGCCAGCAGCCAAGTAGCAGGGGCCGACTACGAGCAGTACTTC	CASSQVAGADYEQYF
TRBV6-2/TRBV6-3	TRBJ1-1	few	.	TGTGCCAGCAGTTACTCAGAAAACACTGAAGCTTTCTTT	CASSYSENTEAFF
TRBV2	TRBJ1-2	few	.	TGTGCCAGCAGTGAATTTCTATGGGACGGAGGTTATGGCTACACCTTC	CASSEFLWDGGYGYTF
TRBV6-1	TRBJ1-1	.	TRBD1	TGTGCCAGCAGAGCGGGACAGGACACTGAAGCTTTCTTT	CASRAGQDTEAFF
TRBV4-1	TRBJ2-1	.	TRBD2	TGCGCCAGCAGTTTCGGACTAGCGGGAGGGAATGAGCAGTTCTTC	CASSFGLAGGNEQFF
TRBV28	TRBJ2-4	few	.	TGTGCCAGCAGTTCAGATTCCAAAAACATTCAGTACTTC	CASSSDSKNIQYF
TRBV7-9	TRBJ2-2	few	TRBD2	TGTGCCAGCAGCTTGGTCCGACTAGCAGCGAACACCGGGGAGCTGTTTTTT	CASSLVRLAANTGELFF
TRBV27	TRBJ2-7	.	TRBD2	TGTGCCAGCCGGACTAGCGGAGACTACGAGCAGTACTTC	CASRTSGDYEQYF
TRBV29-1	TRBJ1-2	few	.	TGCAGCGCCCAACTGGGCCAGGTTAATGGCTACACCTTC	CSAQLGQVNGYTF
TRBV29-1	TRBJ2-1	.	TRBD2	TGCAGCGTCCGGACTAGCGGGAGGGATGAGCAGTTCTTC	CSVRTSGRDEQFF
TRBV29-1	TRBJ2-3	few	TRBD2	TGCAGCGTCACGGGACTAGCGGGTCCCACAGATACGCAGTATTTT	CSVTGLAGPTDTQYF
TRBV7-2	TRBJ1-5	.	TRBD1	TGTGCCAGCAGCATATGGGACAGTGATCAGCCCCAGCATTTT	CASSIWDSDQPQHF
TRBV18	TRBJ1-2	few	.	TGTGCCAGCTCACCAGGGGGATCTTCTAACTATGGCTACACCTTC	CASSPGGSSNYGYTF
TRBV6-2/TRBV6-3	TRBJ1-1	.	TRBD1	TGTGCCAGCAGTTACTCTTCCGGGACAGGGGCTATGAACACTGAAGCTTTCTTT	CASSYSSGTGAMNTEAFF
TRBV7-2	TRBJ2-1	.	.	TGTGCCAGCAGCTTAAGGACGTGGGGAGATGAGCAGTTCTTC	CASSLRTWGDEQFF
TRBV25-1	TRBJ2-7	.	.	TGTGCCAGCAGTATCGGTGGGACACTATCCTACGAGCAGTACTTC	CASSIGGTLSYEQYF
TRBV7-2	TRBJ2-3	many	TRBD2	TGTGCCAGCAGCTTGGTTGGAGGGTTGAGCGGGAGGGATACGCAGTATTTT	CASSLVGGLSGRDTQYF
TRBV4-2	TRBJ1-6	.	.	TGTGCCAGCAGCCAAGAGTATTGGCGGACCAATTCACCCCTCCACTTT	CASSQEYWRTNSPLHF
TRBV5-1	TRBJ2-1	few	.	TGCGCCAGCAGCTCCTGGGGCCGGAGCTCCTACAATGAGCAGTTCTTC	CASSSWGRSSYNEQFF
TRBV20-1	TRBJ2-7	.	.	TGCAGTACTAGAGATTTTGCTGGTTACGAGCAGTACTTC	CSTRDFAGYEQYF
TRBV4-3	TRBJ1-1	few	.	TGCGCCAGCAGCCAAGTTGAGGGCCATGGAGCTTTCTTT	CASSQVEGHGAFF
TRBV14	TRBJ1-2	.	TRBD1	TGTGCCAGCAGCCAAGGACAGGGCTGGGACTATGGCTACACCTTC	CASSQGQGWDYGYTF
TRBV4-2	TRBJ1-2	few	.	TGTGCCAGCAGCCAAGGTGGGTCTTTCGGCTACACCTTC	CASSQGGSFGYTF
TRBV20-1	TRBJ1-5	.	TRBD1	TGCAGTGCTTCAGGGGGTGAAAATCAGCCCCAGCATTTT	CSASGGENQPQHF
TRBV7-2	TRBJ2-7	few	.	TGTGCCAGCAGCTTTACATCCTACGAGCAGTACTTC	CASSFTSYEQYF
TRBV7-2	TRBJ2-2	.	TRBD1	TGTGCCAGCAGGCGGGACAGGGGGCTATCAGGGACCGGGGAGCTGTTTTTT	CASRRDRGLSGTGELFF
TRBV20-1	TRBJ1-5	.	.	TGCAGTGTCTCAATTGGATCCAATCAGCCCCAGCATTTT	CSVSIGSNQPQHF
TRBV4-3	TRBJ2-4	few	TRBD2	TGCGCCAGCAGCCAAGATCTGGGCGGGAGACGGGAAAACATTCAGTACTTC	CASSQDLGGRRENIQYF
TRBV10-3	TRBJ1-5	.	.	TGTGCCATCAGGGATTCCAATCAGCCCCAGCATTTT	CAIRDSNQPQHF